One T cell receptor (beta chain) is described in this entry. Its antigen is not identified. It differs at one base from a far larger clone, so likely a read error. In the same sample, other DNA sequences code for this CDR3. This sample is part of a study of shared clonotypes between healthy human individuals. In the authors' methods: ImmunoSEQ output lacked quality scores and full-length reads, limiting matched filtering. Some clones are missing from TCRdb's copy, which holds only in-frame ones; the method was immunoSEQ multiplex PCR. V, J and clone size are those of that table, while D and trimming were read from the DNA. The sample holds more than 400,000 clones; 65% to 85% are singletons and the top ten take approximately 11%. Study-level points and caveats: Few donors restricted represented genetic and exposure-history diversity.

Sequencing was carried out using PBMCs. The sequence derives from a woman aged 40 to 50 in good health. Some clones in this sample may be carry-over from other donors' samples.

For the CDR3, the DNA is TGTGCCTTTGGGGGGTTAGAGCAGTACTTC. Its translation is CAFGGLEQYF. V is TRBV30 and J is TRBJ2-7, with D possibly being TRBD2 (6 bases). There are 10 residues in the CDR3. The V end was cut by 7 bases, the J end by 7 bases, with 11 bases between. The V gene's germline CDR1 is GTSNPN and CDR2 SVGIG (reference sequence).